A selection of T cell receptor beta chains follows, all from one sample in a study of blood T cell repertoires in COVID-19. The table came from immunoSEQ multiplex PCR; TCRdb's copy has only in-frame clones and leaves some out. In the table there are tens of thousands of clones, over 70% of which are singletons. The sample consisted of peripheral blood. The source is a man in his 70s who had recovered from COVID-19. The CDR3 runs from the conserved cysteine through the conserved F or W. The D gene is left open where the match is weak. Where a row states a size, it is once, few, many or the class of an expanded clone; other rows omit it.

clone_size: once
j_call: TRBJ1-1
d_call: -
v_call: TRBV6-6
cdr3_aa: CASSEIGGGSSEAFF
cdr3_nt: TGTGCCAGCAGTGAGATTGGGGGGGGTTCGTCTGAAGCTTTCTTT

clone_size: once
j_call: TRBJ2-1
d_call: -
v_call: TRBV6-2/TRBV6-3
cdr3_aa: CASSPWPTEQFF
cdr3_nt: TGTGCCAGCAGTCCCTGGCCCACCGAGCAGTTCTTC

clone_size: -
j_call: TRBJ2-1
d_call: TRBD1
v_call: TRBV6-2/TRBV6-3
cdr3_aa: CASSYISGQDPLYLYNEQFF
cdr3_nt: TGTGCCAGCAGTTATATCTCGGGACAGGACCCCCTCTACCTCTACAATGAGCAGTTCTTC

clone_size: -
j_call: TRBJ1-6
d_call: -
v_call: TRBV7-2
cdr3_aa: CASSPSYNSPLHF
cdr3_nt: TGTGCCAGCAGCCCCTCGTATAATTCACCCCTCCACTTT

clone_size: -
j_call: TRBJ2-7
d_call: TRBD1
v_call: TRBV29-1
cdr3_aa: CSVAGTGLYEQYF
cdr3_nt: TGCAGCGTTGCTGGGACAGGTCTTTACGAGCAGTACTTC

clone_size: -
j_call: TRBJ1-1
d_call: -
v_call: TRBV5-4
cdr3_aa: CASSPVTNTEAFF
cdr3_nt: TGTGCCAGCAGCCCGGTCACGAACACTGAAGCTTTCTTT

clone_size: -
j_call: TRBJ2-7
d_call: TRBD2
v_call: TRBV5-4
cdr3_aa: CASSSPGLAGVVGEQYF
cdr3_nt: TGTGCCAGCAGCTCACCGGGACTAGCGGGAGTAGTGGGCGAGCAGTACTTC

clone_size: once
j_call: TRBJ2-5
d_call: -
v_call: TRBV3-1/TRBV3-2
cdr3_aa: CASSPRGQETQYF
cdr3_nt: TGTGCCAGCAGCCCACGAGGCCAAGAGACCCAGTACTTC

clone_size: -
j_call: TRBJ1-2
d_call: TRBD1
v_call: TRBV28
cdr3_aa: CASSLNPGQGVGYTF
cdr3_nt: TGTGCCAGCAGTTTAAACCCGGGACAGGGGGTTGGCTACACCTTC

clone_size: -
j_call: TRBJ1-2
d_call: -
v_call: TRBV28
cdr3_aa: CASRGDPANYGYTF
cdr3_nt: TGTGCCAGCCGGGGGGATCCAGCTAACTATGGCTACACCTTC

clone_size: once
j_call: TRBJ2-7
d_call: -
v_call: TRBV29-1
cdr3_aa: CSVGLSTYEQYF
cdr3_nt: TGCAGCGTTGGACTTTCTACCTACGAGCAGTACTTC

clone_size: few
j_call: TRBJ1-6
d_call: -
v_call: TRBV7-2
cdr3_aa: CASSLAAGVDSPLHF
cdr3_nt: TGTGCCAGCAGCCTAGCGGCAGGCGTGGATTCACCCCTCCACTTT

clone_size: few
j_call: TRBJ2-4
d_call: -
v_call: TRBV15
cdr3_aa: CATSRDRLRAAAKNIQYF
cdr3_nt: TGTGCCACCAGCAGAGATCGTTTGAGGGCCGCGGCCAAAAACATTCAGTACTTC

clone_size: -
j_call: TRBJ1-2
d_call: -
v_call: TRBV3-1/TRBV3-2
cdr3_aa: CASSQDGTGSSPYTF
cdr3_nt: TGTGCCAGCAGCCAAGATGGCACAGGGTCGTCCCCCTACACCTTC

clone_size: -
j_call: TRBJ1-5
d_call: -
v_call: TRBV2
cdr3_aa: CASSGEANQPQHF
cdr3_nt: TGTGCCAGCAGTGGAGAAGCCAATCAGCCCCAGCATTTT

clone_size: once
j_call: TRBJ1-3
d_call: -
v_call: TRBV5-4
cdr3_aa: CASSLDGERGNTIYF
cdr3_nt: TGTGCCAGCAGCTTGGACGGAGAACGGGGAAACACCATATATTTT

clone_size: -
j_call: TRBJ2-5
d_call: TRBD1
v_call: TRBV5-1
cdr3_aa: CASSLWGQGAAGETQYF
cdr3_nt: TGCGCCAGCAGCTTGTGGGGACAGGGGGCGGCAGGGGAGACCCAGTACTTC

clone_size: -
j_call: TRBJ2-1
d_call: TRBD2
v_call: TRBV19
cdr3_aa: CASTQREGPNEQFF
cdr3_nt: TGTGCCAGTACACAGCGGGAGGGCCCCAATGAGCAGTTCTTC

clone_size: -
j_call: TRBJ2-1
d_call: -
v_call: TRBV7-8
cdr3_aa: CASSVNPLGRPYNEQFF
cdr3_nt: TGTGCCAGCAGCGTAAACCCTTTGGGGCGGCCCTACAATGAGCAGTTCTTC

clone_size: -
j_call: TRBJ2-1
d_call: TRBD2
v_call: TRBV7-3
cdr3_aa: CASSSGSGGLVSEQFF
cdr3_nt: TGTGCCAGCAGCTCGGGAAGCGGGGGGCTAGTAAGTGAGCAGTTCTTC

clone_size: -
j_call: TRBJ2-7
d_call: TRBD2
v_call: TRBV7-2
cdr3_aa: CASSSGTSGGAYGRYEQYF
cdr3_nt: TGTGCCAGCAGCTCCGGGACTAGCGGGGGGGCGTATGGGAGGTACGAGCAGTACTTC

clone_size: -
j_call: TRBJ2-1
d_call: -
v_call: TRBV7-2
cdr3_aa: CASTPQGHSNEQFF
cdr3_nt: TGTGCCAGCACCCCCCAGGGACATTCCAATGAGCAGTTCTTC

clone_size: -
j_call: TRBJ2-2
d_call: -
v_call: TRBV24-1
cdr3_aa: CATSDPGTSTDSNTGELFF
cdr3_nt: TGTGCCACCAGTGACCCTGGGACTTCAACAGATTCGAACACCGGGGAGCTGTTTTTT

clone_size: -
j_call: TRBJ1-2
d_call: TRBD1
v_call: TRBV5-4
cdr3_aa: CASSQITGGYGYTF
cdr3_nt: TGTGCCAGCAGCCAGATAACAGGGGGCTATGGCTACACCTTC

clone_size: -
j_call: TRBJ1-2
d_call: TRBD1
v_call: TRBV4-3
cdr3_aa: CASSATGQGNYGYTF
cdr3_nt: TGCGCCAGCTCGGCTACGGGACAGGGGAACTATGGCTACACCTTC

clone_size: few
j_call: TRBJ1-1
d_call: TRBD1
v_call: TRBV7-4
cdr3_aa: CASSQRGQGGDEAFF
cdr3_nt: TGTGCCAGCAGCCAGAGGGGACAGGGGGGTGACGAAGCTTTCTTT

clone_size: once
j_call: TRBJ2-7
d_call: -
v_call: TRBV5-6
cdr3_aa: CASSQGDYEQYF
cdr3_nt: TGTGCCAGCAGCCAGGGCGACTACGAGCAGTACTTC

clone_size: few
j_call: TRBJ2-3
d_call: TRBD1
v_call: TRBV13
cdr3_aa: CASSSRTGTGTDTQYF
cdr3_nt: TGTGCCAGCAGCTCCCGGACAGGGACGGGCACAGATACGCAGTATTTT

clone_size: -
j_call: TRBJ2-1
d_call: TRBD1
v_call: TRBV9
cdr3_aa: CASSAKRQGASYNEQFF
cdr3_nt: TGTGCCAGCAGCGCCAAACGACAGGGGGCCTCCTACAATGAGCAGTTCTTC

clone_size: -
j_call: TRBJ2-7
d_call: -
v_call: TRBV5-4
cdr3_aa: CASSSGGNSYEQYF
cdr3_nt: TGTGCCAGCAGCTCCGGCGGAAACTCCTACGAGCAGTACTTC

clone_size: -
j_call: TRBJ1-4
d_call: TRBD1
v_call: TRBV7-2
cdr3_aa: CASSLRLGTGEKLFF
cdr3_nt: TGTGCCAGCAGTCTTAGACTGGGGACAGGAGAAAAACTGTTTTTT

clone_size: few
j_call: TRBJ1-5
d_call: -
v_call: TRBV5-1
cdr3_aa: CASSLGAGDQPQHF
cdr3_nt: TGCGCCAGCAGCTTGGGGGCAGGGGACCAGCCCCAGCATTTT

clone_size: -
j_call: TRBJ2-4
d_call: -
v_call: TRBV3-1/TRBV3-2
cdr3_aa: CASSPPQYTGTTRAKNIQYF
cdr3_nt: TGTGCCAGCAGCCCCCCTCAATATACCGGGACAACAAGAGCCAAAAACATTCAGTACTTC

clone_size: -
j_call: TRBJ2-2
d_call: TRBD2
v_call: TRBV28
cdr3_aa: CASSPLQRGNTGELFF
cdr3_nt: TGTGCCAGCAGCCCCCTCCAGCGGGGGAACACCGGGGAGCTGTTTTTT

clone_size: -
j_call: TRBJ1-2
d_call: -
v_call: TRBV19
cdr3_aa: CASRVRDRDGYTF
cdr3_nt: TGTGCCAGTAGGGTCCGAGACAGAGATGGCTACACCTTC

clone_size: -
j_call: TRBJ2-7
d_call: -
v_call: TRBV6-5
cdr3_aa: CASIGGDSYEQYF
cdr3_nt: TGTGCCAGCATTGGAGGTGATTCCTACGAGCAGTACTTC

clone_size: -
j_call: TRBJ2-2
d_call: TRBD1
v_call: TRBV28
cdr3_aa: CASTPGTANTGELFF
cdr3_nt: TGTGCCAGCACCCCCGGGACAGCTAACACCGGGGAGCTGTTTTTT

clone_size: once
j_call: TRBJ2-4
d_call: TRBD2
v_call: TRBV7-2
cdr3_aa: CASSPGTSEPKNIQYF
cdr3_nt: TGTGCCAGCAGCCCTGGGACTAGCGAGCCCAAAAACATTCAGTACTTC

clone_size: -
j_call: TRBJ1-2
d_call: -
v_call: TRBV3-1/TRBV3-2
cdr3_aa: CASRGMGTTNYGYTF
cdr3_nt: TGTGCCAGCAGAGGGATGGGGACAACCAACTATGGCTACACCTTC

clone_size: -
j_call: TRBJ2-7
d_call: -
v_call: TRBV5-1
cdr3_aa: CASSLAGTYEQYF
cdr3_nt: TGCGCCAGCAGCTTGGCCGGGACCTACGAGCAGTACTTC

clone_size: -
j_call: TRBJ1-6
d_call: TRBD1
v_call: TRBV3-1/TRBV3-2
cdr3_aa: CASSTLDRGRWGSYNSPLHF
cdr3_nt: TGTGCCAGCAGCACTTTAGACAGGGGCCGATGGGGGTCCTATAATTCACCCCTCCACTTT

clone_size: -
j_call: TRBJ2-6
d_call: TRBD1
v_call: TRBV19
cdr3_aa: CATTRNRDRDSGANVLTF
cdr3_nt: TGTGCCACCACAAGAAACCGGGACAGGGACTCTGGGGCCAACGTCCTGACTTTC

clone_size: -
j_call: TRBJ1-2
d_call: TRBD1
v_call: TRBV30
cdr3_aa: CAWRKKGGSYGYTF
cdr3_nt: TGTGCCTGGCGAAAAAAAGGGGGCTCCTATGGCTACACCTTC

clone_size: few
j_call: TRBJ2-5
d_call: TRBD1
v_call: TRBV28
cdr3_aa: CASSSWTGDNQETQYF
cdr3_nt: TGTGCCAGCAGTTCCTGGACAGGGGACAACCAAGAGACCCAGTACTTC

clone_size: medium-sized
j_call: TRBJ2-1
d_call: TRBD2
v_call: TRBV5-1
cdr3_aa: CASSLGTGLAGVNEQFF
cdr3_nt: TGCGCCAGCAGCTTGGGTACGGGACTAGCGGGGGTCAATGAGCAGTTCTTC

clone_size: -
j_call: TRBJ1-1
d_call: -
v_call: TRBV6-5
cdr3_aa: CASSYSRRGDTEAFF
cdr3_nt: TGTGCCAGCAGTTACTCGCGTCGGGGGGACACTGAAGCTTTCTTT

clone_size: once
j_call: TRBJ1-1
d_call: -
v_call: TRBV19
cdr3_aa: CATSQQTNTEAFF
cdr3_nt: TGTGCCACCTCGCAACAGACGAACACTGAAGCTTTCTTT

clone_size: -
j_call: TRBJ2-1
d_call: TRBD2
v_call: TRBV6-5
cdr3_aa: CASSLAGATYNEQFF
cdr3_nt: TGTGCCAGCAGTCTAGCGGGAGCGACCTACAATGAGCAGTTCTTC

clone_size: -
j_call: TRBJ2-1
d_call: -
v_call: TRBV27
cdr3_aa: CASSFTSSNEQFF
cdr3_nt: TGTGCCAGCAGTTTTACTAGTAGTAATGAGCAGTTCTTC

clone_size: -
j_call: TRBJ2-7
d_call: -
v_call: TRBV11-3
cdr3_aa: CASSATRISEQYF
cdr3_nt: TGTGCCAGCAGCGCGACTAGAATCAGCGAGCAGTACTTC

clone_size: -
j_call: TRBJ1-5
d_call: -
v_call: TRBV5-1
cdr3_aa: CASSPTGDSNQPQHF
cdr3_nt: TGCGCCAGCAGCCCAACGGGGGATAGCAATCAGCCCCAGCATTTT

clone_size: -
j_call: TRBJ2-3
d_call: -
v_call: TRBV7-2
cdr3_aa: CASTPVGTGGTDTQYF
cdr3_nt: TGTGCCAGCACTCCGGTCGGGACTGGCGGCACAGATACGCAGTATTTT

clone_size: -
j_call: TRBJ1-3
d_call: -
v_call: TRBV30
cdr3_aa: CAWLTGLTGNTIYF
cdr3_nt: TGTGCCTGGTTAACGGGTCTCACTGGAAACACCATATATTTT

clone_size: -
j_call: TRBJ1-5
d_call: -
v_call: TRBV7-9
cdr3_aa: CASSSHAPAGGNQPQHF
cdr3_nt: TGTGCCAGCAGCTCCCACGCCCCAGCCGGGGGGAATCAGCCCCAGCATTTT

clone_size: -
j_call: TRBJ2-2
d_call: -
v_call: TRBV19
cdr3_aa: CASSIPRSYTGELFF
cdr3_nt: TGTGCCAGTAGTATCCCTAGGTCGTACACCGGGGAGCTGTTTTTT